This T cell receptor (beta chain) was observed in a study of long-term antiretroviral therapy in people with HIV. Across the study: When the earliest samples were collected, ART was typically delayed until CD4 counts fell.

This CDR3 has 15 residues. The germline gives CDR1 LNHDA, CDR2 SQIVND (reference sequence). Trimming left V 3 bases short and J 5 bases short, with 14 bases between. This was the immunoSEQ v3.0 assay at survey level. Assay: immunoSEQ multiplex PCR; the TCRdb copy retains only in-frame clones and omits some. Here the sample spans approximately 28,000 clones, about 84% being singletons. The rearrangement links TRBV19 to TRBJ2-1; D is possibly TRBD2 (6 bases). The receptor's source is a man between 18 and 29 years old with HIV. Sequencing used unsorted PBMCs, obtained 0.8 years before starting antiretroviral therapy. In DNA, the CDR3 is TGTGCCAGTAGTATTCCGGGACTCAAGAACAATGAGCAGTTCTTC. This sequence encodes CASSIPGLKNNEQFF.